This entry is about one T cell receptor (beta chain). This clone was counted a few times. Its antigen remains unidentified. No clone much larger than this one lies a single base away; base qualities are absent. V ends up 2 bases short and J 5 bases short, with an unmatched junction base count of 13. Including the terminal cysteine and phenylalanine, the CDR3 comprises 17 residues. Only the CDR3 part of the read is kept: 51 bases, read in frame from the first base. Based on the germline V gene, the CDR1 and CDR2 sequences are KGHSH and LQKENI. Library preparation was by the immunoSEQ multiplex PCR assay. TCRdb obtained this table from immuneACCESS and retained in-frame rearrangements with V and J assigned. These tables miss some clones; where compared with another copy, unresolved V genes account for less than half of the shortfall, and the remainder is unexplained. The sample table contains fewer than 90,000 clones; only one count was recorded for more than 70% of them. Around 18% of the sample rests with the top ten.

The sample comes from a study of control samples from healthy donors and cancer patients (dated by TCRdb to 2020 to 2021). The sequencing sample was made of blood. The TCR sequence derives from a man over 45 in good health. Recombination linked TRBV18 to TRBJ2-5, with 8 bases matching TRBD2. The CDR3 has the sequence CASSPNPASGRSETQYF. The base sequence is TGTGCCAGCTCACCAAATCCCGCCAGCGGGAGAAGCGAGACCCAGTACTTC.